Each of the 28 T cell receptor beta chains below was sequenced from the same sample in a study of early T cells in non-severe SARS-CoV-2 infection. From the 5' RACE reads, TCRdb called clonotypes with MiXCR, one entry per CDR3 protein. The table has roughly 70,000 distinct CDR3 sequences, about 12% seen once. The specimen was whole blood. Receptors originate from an adult who was a healthcare worker with PCR-confirmed SARS-CoV-2 infection or an uninfected control (not recorded which).

This clonotype occurred many times. The chain recombines TRBV5-6 with TRBJ2-1; the D is unclear. Germline V CDR1 and CDR2: SGHDT, YYEEEE. The CDR3 runs to 11 residues. V was shortened by 4 bases and J by 7 bases, with 6 bases between the two germline ends. The CDR3 region has the DNA TGTGCCAGCAGCCGGATAAATGAGCAGTTCTTC. This codes for CASSRINEQFF.

The chain employs TRBV27 and TRBJ1-2; no firm D call. Trimming took off 5 bases at V and 5 bases at J, with 15 bases between the two ends. This CDR3 is built from 14 residues. Per germline, CDR1 MNHEY and CDR2 SMNVEV (reference sequence). The DNA for the CDR3 is TGTGCCAGCAGTCCAAACTCAAACTGGTATGGCTACACCTTC. It yields the protein CASSPNSNWYGYTF.

The sample holds a few counts of this clonotype. This rearrangement joins TRBV19 to TRBJ1-3, with a tentative D call TRBD1 (6 bases). CDR1 and CDR2 from the germline V gene are LNHDA and SQIVND (reference sequence). This CDR3 is built from 15 residues. V gave up 5 bases and J gave up 0 bases, with 11 bases separating them. The CDR3 sequence is CASSESRGSGNTIYF. The CDR3 DNA reads as TGTGCCAGTAGTGAGAGCAGGGGCTCTGGAAACACCATATATTTT.

This clonotype was seen a few times. The chain has TRBV7-9 and TRBJ2-7; D tentatively fits TRBD1 or TRBD2 (5 bases each). The germline V gene has CDR1 SEHNR and CDR2 FQNEAQ (reference sequence). Trimming stripped 5 bases from V and 4 bases from J, with 18 bases between. This CDR3 comprises 15 residues. CDR3 loop: CASSMLSMGDYEQYF. CDR3 sequence (DNA): TGTGCCAGCAGCATGCTCTCCATGGGGGATTACGAGCAGTACTTC.

This clonotype was observed a single time. This chain uses TRBV14 with TRBJ2-1; D gene ambiguous. This CDR3 contains 13 residues. V was cut by 4 bases and J by 10 bases, with 14 bases left in between. Germline V lookup: CDR1 SGHDN, CDR2 FVKESK. The CDR3 nucleotides are TGTGCCAGCAGCCCTACCCGAAATCACGAGCAGTTCTTC. It is translated as CASSPTRNHEQFF.

The V call is TRBV6-5, the J call TRBJ1-5; possible D gene TRBD1, 6 bases. V was cut by 8 bases and J by 0 bases, with 11 bases left in between. The germline V gene has CDR1 MNHEY and CDR2 SVGAGI. The CDR3 is 14 amino acids. CDR3 region: CASWGANSNQPQHF. In nucleotides, the CDR3 is TGTGCCAGCTGGGGGGCCAATAGCAATCAGCCCCAGCATTTT.

The V gene is TRBV7-2, the J gene TRBJ2-2, with TRBD2 matching 7 bases. With V trimmed by 7 bases and J by 8 bases, 10 bases remained unmatched. CDR3 length: 14 amino acids. Germline CDR1 reads SGHTA; CDR2 reads FQGNSA. CDR3 amino acids: CASTSTSRGGELFF. The DNA of the CDR3 is TGTGCCAGCACCTCGACTAGCCGAGGGGGGGAGCTGTTTTTT.

This clonotype showed up many times. The rearrangement links TRBV11-2 to TRBJ2-1; 8 positions agree with TRBD2. With V trimmed by 5 bases and J by 4 bases, 7 bases remained unmatched. This CDR3 comprises 15 residues. The germline V gene encodes CDR1 SGHAT and CDR2 FQNNGV. Here the CDR3 DNA reads TGTGCCAGCAGCCGACTAGCGCCGATGTACAATGAGCAGTTCTTC. Translation: CASSRLAPMYNEQFF.

The rearrangement uses TRBV14 and TRBJ2-6; D unresolved. Trimming removed 2 bases at V and 4 bases at J, with 15 bases between. Germline CDR1 SGHDN, CDR2 FVKESK. CDR3 length: 17 amino acids. Here the CDR3 reads CASSQWARLRGANVLTF. CDR3 bases: TGTGCCAGCAGCCAATGGGCCCGTCTGAGAGGGGCCAACGTCCTGACTTTC.

This clonotype was seen more than once but under ten times. The chain carries TRBV29-1 and TRBJ2-1, with 7 bases aligning to TRBD1. Germline V gene data show CDR1 as SQVTM and CDR2 as ANQGSEA. V gave up 7 bases and J gave up 4 bases; unmatched junction bases: 10. This CDR3 has 14 amino acids. CDR3: CSGVNRGRYNEQFF. The CDR3 nucleotides are TGCAGCGGAGTAAACAGGGGACGTTACAATGAGCAGTTCTTC.

The chain has TRBV11-3 and TRBJ2-7; D is possibly TRBD2 (6 bases). The CDR3 loop spans 12 amino acids. Germline CDR1 reads SGHNT; CDR2 reads YENEEA. Trimming removed 7 bases from V and 4 bases from J, with 11 bases in between. The CDR3 here is CASTDGGYEQYF. As DNA, the CDR3 is TGTGCCAGCACCGATGGGGGGTACGAGCAGTACTTC.

The V gene is TRBV6-6, the J gene TRBJ2-5; tentative D call: TRBD2 (6 bases). V lost 7 bases and J lost 5, with 14 bases in between. The CDR3 spans 13 residues. The germline CDR1 and CDR2 sequences are MNHNY and SVGAGI (reference sequence). CDR3 region: CASTRGSVETQYF. The CDR3 DNA follows: TGTGCCAGCACTCGGGGGAGTGTCGAGACCCAGTACTTC.

This clonotype appeared many times. The V gene is TRBV19, the J gene TRBJ1-2, with 9 bases lining up with TRBD1. Germline CDR1 is LNHDA and CDR2 is SQIVND (reference sequence). Unmatched junction bases numbered 0, after V lost 2 bases and J lost 2 bases. The CDR3 spans 14 residues. The CDR3 DNA sequence: TGTGCCAGTAGTATAACAGGGGGCAACTATGGCTACACCTTC. This codes for CASSITGGNYGYTF.

This clonotype has ten or more counts. The chain employs TRBV2 and TRBJ2-7; tentative D call: TRBD2 (5 bases). Germline-derived CDR1 and CDR2 are SNHLY and FYNNEI. The ends were cut back, 8 bases at V and 3 bases at J, with 14 bases in the middle. This CDR3 has 13 residues. CDR3 in DNA: TGTGCCAGCTCCATTCCCGGGGTCTACGAGCAGTACTTC. Amino acids: CASSIPGVYEQYF.

This chain joins TRBV29-1 and TRBJ2-2; 9 positions agree with TRBD1. The CDR3 loop spans 16 amino acids. V lost 4 bases and J lost 3; bases outside the gene matches: 9. Germline lookup yields CDR1 SQVTM and CDR2 ANQGSEA. CDR3 DNA: TGCAGCGTTGGGGGTCCGGGACAGGGCGACACCGGGGAGCTGTTTTTT. Protein product: CSVGGPGQGDTGELFF.

This clonotype came up many times. V usage is TRBV5-8 and J usage is TRBJ1-1; D remains unclear. Germline V gives CDR1 SGHTS, CDR2 YDEGEE. The CDR3 contains 13 residues. V was cut by 3 bases and J by 1 base, with 7 bases left in between. CDR3 protein: CASSYQANTEAFF. CDR3 nucleotides: TGTGCCAGCAGCTACCAGGCGAACACTGAAGCTTTCTTT.

This clonotype was recorded a few times. The genes are TRBV12-3 or TRBV12-4 and TRBJ1-2; D gene unclear. V dropped 5 bases and J dropped 0 bases, with 13 bases sitting between them. This CDR3 contains 15 residues. CDR3: CASSPLGFSNYGYTF. As DNA, the CDR3 is TGTGCCAGCAGTCCTCTGGGTTTCTCTAACTATGGCTACACCTTC.

This clonotype was picked up a small number of times. CDR3 region: CASSPLAGGPLSYNEQFF. In nucleotides, the CDR3 is TGTGCCAGCTCACCACTAGCGGGAGGGCCCCTAAGCTACAATGAGCAGTTCTTC. The chain carries TRBV18 and TRBJ2-1; 11 nucleotides agree with TRBD2. Germline V gene sequence: CDR1 KGHSH, CDR2 LQKENI. The V and J ends lost 1 base and 3 bases, in that order; junction bases with no gene match: 8. The CDR3 sequence is 18 residues long. The whole variable domain, filled in from reference TRBV18 and TRBJ2-1, reads NAGVMQNPRHLVRRRGQEARLRCSPMKGHSHVYWYRQLPEEGLKFMVYLQKENIIDESGMPKERFSAEFPKEGPSILRIQQVVRGDSAAYFCASSPLAGGPLSYNEQFFGPGTRLTVL.

This clonotype was recorded at least ten times. V usage is TRBV5-1 and J usage is TRBJ1-2; D perhaps matches TRBD1 (5 bases). The CDR3 has 16 amino acids. Germline CDR1 reads SGHRS; CDR2 reads YFSETQ. Trimming left V 4 bases short and J 4 bases short, with 20 bases between. CDR3 sequence reads: CASSPRGRKASYGYTF. The CDR3 nucleotides read TGCGCCAGCAGCCCCCGGGGCAGAAAAGCTTCCTATGGCTACACCTTC.

V usage is TRBV20-1 and J usage is TRBJ2-1, with 11 bases fitting TRBD2. Germline CDR1 is DFQATT and CDR2 is SNEGSKA (reference sequence). The V segment lost 6 bases and the J segment 3 bases; nucleotides outside the gene matches: 4. This CDR3 comprises 14 residues. The chain's CDR3 is CSAALAGDYNEQFF. In nucleotides, the CDR3 is TGCAGTGCCGCACTAGCGGGGGACTACAATGAGCAGTTCTTC.

The CDR3, as DNA: TGTGCCAGCAGCGTGAACGGCTTTAGGGAAGCTTTCTTT. This translates into CASSVNGFREAFF. The chain uses TRBV9 and TRBJ1-1; D gene uncertain. Trimming pared 2 bases from V and 8 bases from J, leaving 13 bases between. The CDR3 has 13 residues. Germline V gene sequence: CDR1 SGDLS, CDR2 YYNGEE.

At least ten counts were recorded for this clonotype. The rearrangement joins TRBV5-4 to TRBJ2-7; 7 bases line up with TRBD1. CDR1 is SGHNT and CDR2 is YYREEE in the germline V gene (reference sequence). The junction had 0 bases not matched to a gene; V was cut back by 1 base and J by 2 bases. The CDR3 runs 13 residues. CDR3 amino acids: CASSLTGAYEQYF. The DNA of the CDR3 is TGTGCCAGCAGCTTGACAGGGGCCTACGAGCAGTACTTC.

V and J are TRBV12-3 or TRBV12-4 and TRBJ1-2, with TRBD1 matching 7 bases. V was pared by 0 bases and J by 7 bases, with 5 bases of the junction left unmatched. The CDR3 length is 14 residues. CDR3 nucleotides: TGTGCCAGCAGTTTAGCACAGGGGTCTGGTGGCTACACCTTC. Translation gives CASSLAQGSGGYTF.

This clonotype was counted at least ten times. This sequence joins TRBV7-2 and TRBJ2-7; TRBD2 matches at 7 bases. V shed 0 bases, J shed 2 bases, and the junction held 1 base outside the gene matches. Germline CDR1 is SGHTA and CDR2 is FQGNSA. CDR3 length: 14 residues. This chain's CDR3 is CASSLAGGPYEQYF. For the CDR3, the DNA is TGTGCCAGCAGCTTAGCGGGAGGGCCCTACGAGCAGTACTTC.

This clonotype showed up many times. The V gene is TRBV7-9, the J gene TRBJ2-2; weak D call: TRBD2 (5 bases). V lost 4 bases to trimming and J lost 7 bases, with 19 bases between them. The CDR3 covers 16 residues. Per the germline V gene, CDR1 is SEHNR and CDR2 is FQNEAQ (reference sequence). The DNA for the CDR3 is TGTGCCAGCAGCTCCCAGACGGAGGTGGTTGGCGGGGAGCTGTTTTTT. This gives the protein CASSSQTEVVGGELFF.

There are many counts of this clonotype. The genes are TRBV6-1 and TRBJ1-4; D is uncertain. The V end was cut by 8 bases, the J end by 0 bases, with 19 bases between. The germline V gene has CDR1 MNHNS and CDR2 SASEGT. CDR3 length: 17 amino acids. Here the CDR3 DNA reads TGTGCCAGCCACCCCAGGCCAGGACCGGCAACTAATGAAAAACTGTTTTTT. Its translation: CASHPRPGPATNEKLFF.

This clonotype was counted only a few times. CDR3 loop: CASSSPGQGIHEQYF. The CDR3 bases are TGTGCCAGCAGCTCACCGGGACAGGGGATCCACGAGCAGTACTTC. This chain uses TRBV7-9 with TRBJ2-7; the match to TRBD1 covers 10 bases. The CDR3 spans 15 residues. V gave up 4 bases and J gave up 5 bases; unmatched junction bases: 8. The germline V gene encodes CDR1 SEHNR and CDR2 FQNEAQ (reference sequence).

The V and J genes are TRBV4-1 and TRBJ2-3; D gene ambiguous. Germline loops: CDR1 MGHRA, CDR2 YSYEKL. CDR3 length: 14 residues. The ends were cut back, 1 base at V and 4 bases at J, with 9 bases in the middle. CDR3 in amino acids: CASSQASQADTQYF. The CDR3 coding sequence is TGCGCCAGCAGCCAAGCGTCCCAGGCAGATACGCAGTATTTT.